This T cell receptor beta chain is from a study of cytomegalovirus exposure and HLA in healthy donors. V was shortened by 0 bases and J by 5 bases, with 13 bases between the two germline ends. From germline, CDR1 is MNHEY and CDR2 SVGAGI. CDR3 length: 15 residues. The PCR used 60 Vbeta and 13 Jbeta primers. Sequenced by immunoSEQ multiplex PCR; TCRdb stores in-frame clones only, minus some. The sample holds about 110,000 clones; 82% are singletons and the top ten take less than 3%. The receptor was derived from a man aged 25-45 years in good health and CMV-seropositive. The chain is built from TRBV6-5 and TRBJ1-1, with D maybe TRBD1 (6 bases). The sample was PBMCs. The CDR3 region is CASSYSAGGTTEAFF. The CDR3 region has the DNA TGTGCCAGCAGTTACTCGGCGGGGGGCACAACTGAAGCTTTCTTT.